One and the same sample provided the 19 T cell receptor beta chains below, sequenced in a study of blood T cell repertoires in COVID-19. Clones were read by immunoSEQ multiplex PCR, and TCRdb kept only the in-frame ones, dropping some. Of about 89,000 clones in the sample, about 91% were seen once. Sequences were obtained from peripheral blood. The receptors derive from a man aged 55 to 70 with acute or convalescent COVID-19.

This clone was counted once. V gene TRBV5-1 combines with J gene TRBJ1-2; perhaps TRBD1 as D (6 bases). V dropped 2 bases and J dropped 8 bases, with 13 bases sitting between them. Germline V CDR1 and CDR2: SGHRS, YFSETQ. This CDR3 is 13 amino acids long. DNA for the CDR3: TGCGCCAGCAGCTTCAAACAGGGTGGCGGCTACACCTTC. Protein: CASSFKQGGGYTF.

CDR3 residues: CASSLNRDSSNQPQHF. The CDR3 nucleotides are TGTGCCAGCAGCTTAAATCGCGACAGTAGCAATCAGCCCCAGCATTTT. This rearrangement joins TRBV7-3 to TRBJ1-5, with TRBD1 as a possible D gene (5 bases). Per the germline V gene, CDR1 is SGHTA and CDR2 is FQGTGA. This CDR3 has 16 amino acids. V was clipped by 1 base and J by 0 bases, with 10 bases between them.

The chain couples TRBV2 to TRBJ1-5; 8 bases line up with TRBD1. Trimming took 5 bases from V and 4 from J; bases not matched to a gene: 4. CDR1 and CDR2 from the germline V gene are SNHLY and FYNNEI. The length of the CDR3 is 14 residues. For the CDR3, the DNA is TGTGCCAGCAGTACGGACAGGGCTAATCAGCCCCAGCATTTT. Translating it yields CASSTDRANQPQHF.

By frequency in the sample, this clone is medium-sized (0.01 to 0.1%). This chain links TRBV6-6 with TRBJ2-7; no definite D call. Trimming took 0 bases from V and 3 from J, leaving 9 bases between them. CDR1 and CDR2 from the germline V gene are MNHNY and SVGAGI (reference sequence). The CDR3 is 14 amino acids. CDR3 sequence (DNA): TGTGCCAGCAGTTACTCCGCAGGTTACTACGAGCAGTACTTC. Translated: CASSYSAGYYEQYF.

DNA of the CDR3: TGTGCCAGCAGTTCTCATAGCGGGGGGAGGACAGATACGCAGTATTTT. This encodes CASSSHSGGRTDTQYF. The rearrangement uses TRBV6-2 or TRBV6-3 and TRBJ2-3; 10 nucleotides align to TRBD2. J gave up 3 bases and V 4 bases, and 7 bases lay outside the gene matches. Germline V gives CDR1 MNHEY, CDR2 SVGEGT. The CDR3 is made up of 16 amino acids.

J is TRBJ2-1 and V is TRBV5-1; no definite D call. Germline V lookup: CDR1 SGHRS, CDR2 YFSETQ. V was trimmed by 2 bases and J by 2 bases, leaving 14 bases between them. CDR3 size: 16 residues. The CDR3 region has the DNA TGCGCCAGCAGCTTTACCCCCCAGGCCCCCTACAATGAGCAGTTCTTC. Translation: CASSFTPQAPYNEQFF.

V and J are TRBV5-1 and TRBJ2-5, with D perhaps matching TRBD2 (5 bases). CDR1 SGHRS and CDR2 YFSETQ come from the germline V gene. The ends were cut back, 0 bases at V and 5 bases at J, with 11 bases in the middle. CDR3 length equals 14 residues. CDR3: CASSLALGDETQYF. For the CDR3, the DNA is TGCGCCAGCAGCTTGGCTCTCGGGGATGAGACCCAGTACTTC.

The chain is built from TRBV19 and TRBJ2-7; perhaps TRBD1 as D (6 bases). The germline V and J ends were trimmed by 10 bases and 2 bases, with 21 bases remaining between them. The CDR3 has 15 residues. Per germline, CDR1 LNHDA and CDR2 SQIVND (reference sequence). DNA for the CDR3: TGTGCCACCCAACCCCGTGCAGGGGTTACCTACGAGCAGTACTTC. Protein sequence: CATQPRAGVTYEQYF.

The chain employs TRBV12-3 or TRBV12-4 and TRBJ1-2; the D gene is possibly TRBD1 (6 bases). The length of the CDR3 is 13 residues. Between the trimmed V and J ends, which lost 3 bases and 2 bases, there was a span of 7 bases. CDR3 coding DNA: TGTGCCAGCAGTTTCGACAGGAACTATGGCTACACCTTC. Its protein product is CASSFDRNYGYTF.

The chain carries TRBV11-2 and TRBJ2-3; TRBD2 aligns across 7 bases. This CDR3 has 14 residues. Germline V lookup: CDR1 SGHAT, CDR2 FQNNGV. J gave up 1 base and V 3 bases, and 1 base lay outside the gene matches. CDR3 coding DNA: TGTGCCAGCAGCTTGGCGGGGGGCACAGATACGCAGTATTTT. Amino acid sequence: CASSLAGGTDTQYF.

The rearrangement uses TRBV7-9 and TRBJ2-2, with D perhaps matching TRBD2 (6 bases). Germline V gives CDR1 SEHNR, CDR2 FQNEAQ (reference sequence). The CDR3 has 17 amino acids. V dropped 4 bases and J dropped 1 base, with 16 bases sitting between them. CDR3 nucleotides: TGTGCCAGCAGCTCCATCATACCGGGACTGAACACCGGGGAGCTGTTTTTT. It encodes CASSSIIPGLNTGELFF.

The chain couples TRBV5-4 to TRBJ1-2; D may be TRBD1 (5 bases). Trimming shortened V by 0 bases and J by 6 bases, and 18 bases separated the two germline ends. CDR1 is SGHNT and CDR2 is YYREEE in the germline V gene (reference sequence). There are 16 residues in the CDR3. In DNA form, the CDR3 reads TGTGCCAGCAGCTTGGTCACTCCTCAAAGGGGTCATGGCTACACCTTC. This encodes CASSLVTPQRGHGYTF. Looking up the rest from reference TRBV5-4 and TRBJ1-2 gives the full variable domain: ETGVTQSPTHLIKTRGQQVTLRCSSQSGHNTVSWYQQALGQGPQFIFQYYREEENGRGNFPPRFSGLQFPNYSSELNVNALELDDSALYLCASSLVTPQRGHGYTFGSGTRLTVV.

The V call is TRBV6-5, the J call TRBJ1-1; 8 positions match TRBD1. The CDR3 is 14 amino acids. CDR1 is MNHEY and CDR2 is SVGAGI in the germline V gene. J was trimmed by 4 bases and V by 4 bases; bases with no gene match: 5. The CDR3 DNA is TGTGCCAGCAGTTCCAGGGGGCAGCGCACTGAAGCTTTCTTT. Translated: CASSSRGQRTEAFF.

The CDR3 here is CASSYRVDTEAFF. CDR3 nucleotides: TGTGCCAGCTCATACAGGGTGGACACTGAAGCTTTCTTT. The genes are TRBV18 and TRBJ1-1; D might be TRBD1 (6 bases). V was clipped by 5 bases and J by 3 bases, with 10 bases between them. CDR3 length: 13 amino acids. Germline CDR1 is KGHSH and CDR2 is LQKENI.

This clone came up a few times. The chain combines TRBV19 with TRBJ2-7, with D perhaps matching TRBD2 (5 bases). Trimming removed 6 bases at V and 6 bases at J, with 12 bases between. The CDR3 has 12 residues. Germline lookup yields CDR1 LNHDA and CDR2 SQIVND (reference sequence). For the CDR3, the DNA is TGTGCCAGTAGCCCGTTCCGGGGCGAGCAGTACTTC. It is translated as CASSPFRGEQYF.

J is TRBJ2-1 and V is TRBV30; D perhaps matches TRBD1 (5 bases). CDR1 is GTSNPN and CDR2 is SVGIG in the germline V gene (reference sequence). V lost 1 base and J lost 3, with 13 bases in between. There are 15 residues in the CDR3. Here the CDR3 reads CAWSGSGRGYNEQFF. For the CDR3, the DNA is TGTGCCTGGAGTGGTAGTGGAAGGGGCTACAATGAGCAGTTCTTC. The full variable domain, its missing parts supplied by reference TRBV30 and TRBJ2-1, is SQTIHQWPATLVQPVGSPLSLECTVEGTSNPNLYWYRQAAGRGLQLLFYSVGIGQISSEVPQNLSASRPQDRQFILSSKKLLLSDSGFYLCAWSGSGRGYNEQFFGPGTRLTVL.

This clone was seen just once. This chain uses TRBV7-2 with TRBJ2-3; TRBD2 aligns across 7 bases. Germline CDR1 SGHTA, CDR2 FQGNSA. The CDR3 has 15 amino acids. V dropped 4 bases and J dropped 2; count of bases not matched to a gene: 6. The CDR3 DNA sequence: TGTGCCAGCAGCTCGCGCTGGGACTACACAGATACGCAGTATTTT. It yields the protein CASSSRWDYTDTQYF.

V is TRBV24-1 and J is TRBJ2-5, with 9 positions matching TRBD1. Germline CDR1 reads KGHDR; CDR2 reads SFDVKD. V lost 3 bases and J lost 5; bases outside the gene matches: 9. This CDR3 spans 16 amino acids. DNA of the CDR3: TGTGCCACCAGTGATCCACACAGGGGGCAGTTGGAGACCCAGTACTTC. Translation: CATSDPHRGQLETQYF.

The chain uses TRBV28 and TRBJ1-2; no clear D. V lost 8 bases and J 1 base, leaving 8 bases between the germline ends. From germline, CDR1 is MDHEN and CDR2 SYDVKM. The CDR3 has 12 amino acids. The CDR3 nucleotides are TGTGCCAGCGTATCGGGTAACTATGGCTACACCTTC. It yields the protein CASVSGNYGYTF.